Shown below are 12 T cell receptor beta chains from a single sample sequenced in a study of T-cell reconstitution after alpha-beta-depleted transplantation in children. TCRbeta library preparation incorporated unique molecular identifiers. A single record per CDR3 protein comes from TCRdb applying MiXCR to the PCR reads. Among hundreds of thousands of distinct CDR3 sequences listed, 13% were seen once. The material was PBMCs, obtained from the stem cell graft. All receptors derive from a human donor who donated a stem cell graft to a child with Fanconi anemia.

In this sample, this clonotype turned up a few times. V and J are TRBV6-5 and TRBJ1-2; possible D gene TRBD1, 5 bases. V was cut by 6 bases and J by 5 bases, with 16 bases left in between. Looked up from germline, CDR1 is MNHEY and CDR2 is SVGAGI. CDR3 length: 14 residues. CDR3 bases: TGTGCCAGCAGCCACCCGTCAGGGCTTTATGGCTACACCTTC. Protein product: CASSHPSGLYGYTF.

This clonotype was observed a handful of times. The chain combines TRBV6-1 with TRBJ1-2, with D unresolved. Between the trimmed V and J ends, which lost 3 bases and 7 bases, there was a span of 18 bases. CDR1 and CDR2 from the germline V gene are MNHNS and SASEGT. CDR3 length: 15 residues. The CDR3 spells CASSETPWSDGGYTF. DNA for the CDR3: TGTGCCAGCAGTGAGACGCCTTGGAGCGACGGTGGCTACACCTTC.

At least ten counts were recorded for this clonotype. This chain connects TRBV6-2 or TRBV6-3 to TRBJ2-7; 10 bases align to TRBD2. The V gene's germline CDR1 is MNHEY and CDR2 SVGEGT. V dropped 8 bases and J dropped 3; count of bases not matched to a gene: 19. This CDR3 region has 18 residues. CDR3 protein: CASSPGGRLGLADYEQYV. CDR3 nucleotides: TGTGCCAGCTCCCCAGGGGGGAGACTCGGACTAGCGGACTACGAGCAGTACGTC.

This clonotype occurred a few times. The chain recombines TRBV12-3 or TRBV12-4 with TRBJ1-1; D is perhaps TRBD1 (6 bases). This CDR3 region has 14 residues. Trimming stripped 6 bases from V and 0 bases from J, with 11 bases between. CDR3 nucleotides: TGTGCCAGCAGACAAGACAGGATGAACACTGAAGCTTTCTTT. Its translation is CASRQDRMNTEAFF.

With respect to this clonotype: An end of the junction does not agree with germline; a read error may underlie this. The chain joins TRBV5-6 to TRBJ2-5; 8 bases map to TRBD2. Germline values: CDR1 SGHDT, CDR2 YYEEEE. The CDR3 extends over 13 amino acids. This chain's CDR3 is CASSLWREESQYF. The CDR3 DNA reads as TGTGCCAGCAGCCTCTGGCGGGAGGAGAGCCAGTACTTC.

The J gene is TRBJ1-2, the V gene TRBV20-1, with D tentatively TRBD1 (5 bases). The CDR3 extends over 17 amino acids. Germline CDR1 reads DFQATT; CDR2 reads SNEGSKA (reference sequence). The CDR3 DNA sequence: TGCTGCGCTAGAGATCAGTCTTCGTGGTTGCAGGGCTATGGCTACACCTTC. It codes for CCARDQSSWLQGYGYTF.

The chain carries TRBV29-1 and TRBJ2-5; D possibly corresponds to TRBD2 (7 bases). Germline assignment: CDR1 SQVTM and CDR2 ANQGSEA. The V and J ends lost 1 base and 6 bases respectively, with 9 bases between them. This CDR3 is 12 amino acids long. The CDR3 is CSVEGGGQTQYF. CDR3 in DNA: TGCAGCGTTGAAGGGGGGGGGCAGACCCAGTACTTC.

A few counts support this clonotype. The J gene is TRBJ1-1, the V gene TRBV7-9; TRBD1 might be the D (5 bases). The germline V and J ends were trimmed by 5 bases and 5 bases, with 15 bases remaining between them. This CDR3 contains 14 residues. CDR1 SEHNR and CDR2 FQNEAQ come from the germline V gene (reference sequence). CDR3 loop: CASSHVNTGTEAFF. CDR3 nucleotides: TGTGCCAGCAGCCACGTCAATACAGGAACTGAAGCTTTCTTT.

This clonotype was picked up many times. The V gene is TRBV7-2, the J gene TRBJ2-3; possible D gene TRBD2, 5 bases. The CDR3 totals 15 residues. Germline CDR1 is SGHTA and CDR2 is FQGNSA. Trimming cost V 5 bases and J 1 base, with 13 bases left between them. For the CDR3, the DNA is TGTGCCAGCAGCCCCGTCGAGGGTCGCACAGATACGCAGTATTTT. This gives the protein CASSPVEGRTDTQYF.

Here the CDR3 reads CASSPGTVVEKLFF. The DNA of the CDR3 is TGTGCCAGCAGTCCCGGGACAGTGGTAGAAAAACTGTTTTTT. The chain combines TRBV27 with TRBJ1-4; 7 nucleotides align to TRBD1. The germline V gene has CDR1 MNHEY and CDR2 SMNVEV (reference sequence). The CDR3 totals 14 residues. The J segment lost 8 bases and the V segment lost 5 bases, leaving 8 bases of the junction unmatched.

The chain links TRBV4-2 to TRBJ1-2; TRBD1 is a possible D gene (5 bases). The V end was cut by 0 bases, the J end by 2 bases, with 7 bases between. The CDR3 consists of 14 residues. Germline loops: CDR1 LGHNA, CDR2 YNFKEQ. The CDR3 protein is CASSQDPGNYGYTF. CDR3 DNA sequence: TGTGCCAGCAGCCAAGATCCAGGGAACTATGGCTACACCTTC.

The sample holds a few counts of this clonotype. The genes are TRBV6-1 and TRBJ2-3; TRBD2 is a possible D gene (5 bases). Germline V gene sequence: CDR1 MNHNS, CDR2 SASEGT. The CDR3 runs 13 residues. V lost 6 bases and J lost 7, with 14 bases in between. The CDR3, as DNA: TGTGCCAGCAGACCCGGAGCGGAGTATACGCAGTATTTT. This codes for CASRPGAEYTQYF.